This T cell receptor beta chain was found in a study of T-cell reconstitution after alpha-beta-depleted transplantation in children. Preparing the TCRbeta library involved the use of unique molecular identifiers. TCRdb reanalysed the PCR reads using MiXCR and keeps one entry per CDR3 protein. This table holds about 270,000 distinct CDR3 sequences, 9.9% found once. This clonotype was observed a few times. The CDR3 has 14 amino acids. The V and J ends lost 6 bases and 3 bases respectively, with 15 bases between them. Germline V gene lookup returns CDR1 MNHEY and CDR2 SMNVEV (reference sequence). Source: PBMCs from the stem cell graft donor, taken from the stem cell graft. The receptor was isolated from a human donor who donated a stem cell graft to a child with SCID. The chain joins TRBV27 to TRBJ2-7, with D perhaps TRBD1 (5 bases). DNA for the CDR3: TGTGCCAGCAGCCCCTCGGACAACTACTACGAGCAGTACTTC. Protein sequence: CASSPSDNYYEQYF.